The 30 T cell receptor beta chains listed next were all sequenced from one sample in a study of T cells in Graves' hyperthyroidism and ophthalmopathy. Researchers took RNA transcripts and amplified the TCR beta CDR3 regions from them. The TCR CDR3 was amplified in a first-round RT-PCR using the HTBI primer set. Using its own MiXCR run on the multiplex PCR reads, TCRdb lists one record per CDR3 protein. The repertoire has 250,000 to 300,000 distinct CDR3 sequences, roughly 13% of them found once; the top ten carry almost 8%. Sequenced material: blood. These receptors all come from a woman aged 25 to 39 with Graves' hyperthyroidism that later progressed to Graves' ophthalmopathy.

The chain couples TRBV4-3 to TRBJ1-6, with D unresolved. This CDR3 comprises 14 residues. The V end was cut by 4 bases, the J end by 10 bases, with 14 bases between. The germline V gene has CDR1 LGHNA and CDR2 YSLEER. Written as DNA, the CDR3 is TGCGCCAGCAGCCGCGAAGGTCGGGAATCACCCCTCCACTTT. It codes for CASSREGRESPLHF.

This clonotype was detected many times. This rearrangement joins TRBV6-2 or TRBV6-3 to TRBJ2-1; D may correspond to TRBD1 or TRBD2 (5 bases each). Trimming cost V 7 bases and J 5 bases, with 27 bases left between them. This CDR3 region has 18 residues. Germline values: CDR1 MNHEY, CDR2 SVGEGT. CDR3 loop: CASTADPIRAPTNNEQFF. The DNA for the CDR3 is TGTGCCAGCACCGCCGACCCGATCAGGGCCCCGACTAACAATGAGCAGTTCTTC.

This clonotype was detected ten times or more. The chain carries TRBV20-1 and TRBJ1-1; maybe TRBD1 (6 bases). CDR3 size: 11 residues. The V end lost 6 bases, the J end lost 5 bases, and 10 bases lay between the germline ends. CDR1 is DFQATT, CDR2 SNEGSKA, per germline (reference sequence). The DNA of the CDR3 is TGCAGTGCACAGGGTCGGACTGAAGCTTTCTTT. Its translation: CSAQGRTEAFF.

This clonotype was seen at least ten times. J is TRBJ2-1 and V is TRBV5-1; either TRBD1 or TRBD2 may fit D (6 bases each). The CDR3 has 14 amino acids. CDR1 and CDR2 (germline): SGHRS, YFSETQ. V lost 1 base and J lost 5, with 10 bases in between. The CDR3, as DNA: TGCGCCAGCAGCTTGCCGGGGGCGGACAATGAGCAGTTCTTC. This codes for CASSLPGADNEQFF.

As to this clonotype: This sequence may be a read error, since a much larger clone differs from it by one base. This chain joins TRBV12-3 or TRBV12-4 and TRBJ2-5, with D possibly being TRBD2 (6 bases). V was trimmed by 8 bases and J by 5 bases, leaving 18 bases between them. The CDR3 covers 14 residues. The CDR3 region has the DNA TGTGCCAGCGGGGGGACGTGGAGGGCCGAGACCCAGTACTTC. Translated, it gives CASGGTWRAETQYF.

This clonotype was recorded many times. The rearrangement uses TRBV7-8 and TRBJ2-5; TRBD1 matches 7 bases. CDR1 is SGHVS and CDR2 is FQNEAQ in the germline V gene. CDR3 length equals 16 residues. The V segment lost 5 bases and the J segment 3 bases; nucleotides outside the gene matches: 12. For the CDR3, the DNA is TGTGCCAGCAGCCCTTTCTTAGGGGGCGCCGAAGAGACCCAGTACTTC. Residues: CASSPFLGGAEETQYF.

This clonotype has at least ten counts. The chain couples TRBV29-1 to TRBJ2-5, with D tentatively TRBD1 or TRBD2 (6 bases each). The CDR3 loop spans 13 amino acids. The germline V gene encodes CDR1 SQVTM and CDR2 ANQGSEA. Trimming took off 2 bases at V and 5 bases at J, with 12 bases between the two ends. CDR3 nucleotides: TGCAGCGTTGAACCGGGGGCGGGGGAGACCCAGTACTTC. Its protein is CSVEPGAGETQYF.

The chain links TRBV5-1 to TRBJ1-4; TRBD1 might be the D (6 bases). V dropped 4 bases and J dropped 4 bases, with 20 bases sitting between them. The length of the CDR3 is 17 residues. Germline-derived CDR1 and CDR2 are SGHRS and YFSETQ. CDR3 coding DNA: TGCGCCAGCAGCCGAGCGGAAACAGGGCTCCTTAATGAAAAACTGTTTTTT. It encodes CASSRAETGLLNEKLFF.

This clonotype showed up many times. The chain carries TRBV7-9 and TRBJ2-1, with 10 bases that match TRBD2. Germline V gene data show CDR1 as SEHNR and CDR2 as FQNEAQ (reference sequence). The CDR3 covers 15 residues. The J segment lost 8 bases and the V segment lost 5 bases, leaving 9 bases of the junction unmatched. CDR3 sequence (DNA): TGTGCCAGCAGCCTAGGGACTAGCGCTTTGGATGAGCAGTTCTTC. Translating it yields CASSLGTSALDEQFF.

This clonotype was observed many times. CDR3 in DNA: TGTGCCTGGAGTCAACAAGGCAGATACGAGCAGTACTTC. It encodes CAWSQQGRYEQYF. The chain carries TRBV30 and TRBJ2-7; D not certain. The CDR3 sequence is 13 residues long. V lost 2 bases, J lost 4 bases, and 12 bases lay in between. Per germline, CDR1 GTSNPN and CDR2 SVGIG (reference sequence).

V usage is TRBV19 and J usage is TRBJ2-3, with TRBD1 as a possible D gene (5 bases). Looked up from germline, CDR1 is LNHDA and CDR2 is SQIVND (reference sequence). CDR3 length: 14 residues. The V gene lost 5 bases and the J gene lost 2 bases, with 11 bases spanning the gap. CDR3 amino acids: CASSFQGYTDTQYF. CDR3 bases: TGTGCCAGTAGTTTCCAGGGATACACAGATACGCAGTATTTT. The complete variable domain, with remaining parts taken from reference TRBV19 and TRBJ2-3, reads DGGITQSPKYLFRKEGQNVTLSCEQNLNHDAMYWYRQDPGQGLRLIYYSQIVNDFQKGDIAEGYSVSREKKESFPLTVTSAQKNPTAFYLCASSFQGYTDTQYFGPGTRLTVL.

This clonotype has at least ten counts. The chain is built from TRBV11-2 and TRBJ2-7; 13 bases line up with TRBD2. V was clipped by 1 base and J by 2 bases; unmatched bases: 5. Looked up from germline, CDR1 is SGHAT and CDR2 is FQNNGV. This CDR3 is 17 amino acids long. For the CDR3, the DNA is TGTGCCAGCAGCTTAGGGACTAGCGGGAGTAAGGCCTACGAGCAGTACTTC. It yields the protein CASSLGTSGSKAYEQYF.

This clonotype came up many times. J is TRBJ2-1 and V is TRBV18; TRBD2 matches at 14 bases. CDR3 length: 18 residues. Germline V gene data show CDR1 as KGHSH and CDR2 as LQKENI. V dropped 6 bases and J dropped 0; count of bases not matched to a gene: 7. The CDR3 reads CASSAGLAGANSYNEQFF. CDR3 coding DNA: TGTGCCAGCTCCGCGGGACTAGCGGGAGCCAACTCCTACAATGAGCAGTTCTTC.

This clonotype was seen many times. The V call is TRBV29-1, the J call TRBJ2-4; D is unresolved. The germline V and J ends were trimmed by 6 bases and 5 bases, with 11 bases remaining between them. This CDR3 spans 12 amino acids. In germline, CDR1 is SQVTM, CDR2 ANQGSEA. This chain's CDR3 is CSVRPSENIQYF. The CDR3 nucleotides read TGCAGCGTACGACCCAGCGAAAACATTCAGTACTTC.

This clonotype was counted ten times or more. The rearrangement joins TRBV20-1 to TRBJ2-3, with 7 bases matching TRBD2. J was trimmed by 2 bases and V by 3 bases; bases with no gene match: 2. Germline CDR1 DFQATT, CDR2 SNEGSKA (reference sequence). CDR3 length equals 13 residues. The CDR3 loop reads CSARGGFTDTQYF. CDR3 bases: TGCAGTGCTAGGGGGGGGTTCACAGATACGCAGTATTTT.

Of note for this clonotype: At one boundary the junction diverges from the germline segment, which might be a read error. The chain is built from TRBV7-3 and TRBJ2-1, with D uncertain. CDR3 length equals 15 residues. CDR1 and CDR2 from the germline V gene are SGHTA and FQGTGA. In nucleotides, the CDR3 is TGTGCCGGCAGCTTATTCCGAAGCTCCTACAATGAGCAGTTCTTC. It specifies CAGSLFRSSYNEQFF.

In the case of this clonotype: Given a much more abundant clone one base away, this may be a read error. The genes are TRBV6-4 and TRBJ1-1; maybe TRBD1 (5 bases). The CDR3 is 16 amino acids. Germline CDR1 MRHNA, CDR2 SNTAGT. V shed 5 bases and J shed 5 bases, with 21 bases lying between them. CDR3 region: CASSYDLEGLRTEAFF. The CDR3 nucleotides read TGTGCCAGCAGTTACGACCTAGAGGGGCTGCGAACTGAAGCTTTCTTT.

This clonotype was observed many times. The chain recombines TRBV20-1 with TRBJ2-3; D could derive from TRBD1 or TRBD2 (5 bases each). Germline-derived CDR1 and CDR2 are DFQATT and SNEGSKA (reference sequence). This CDR3 contains 12 residues. Trimming removed 4 bases from V and 4 bases from J, with 9 bases in between. For the CDR3, the DNA is TGCAGTGCTATATGGGACGCAGATACGCAGTATTTT. Residues: CSAIWDADTQYF.

At least ten counts were recorded for this clonotype. The CDR3 region is CASSLLRREDNEQFF. The CDR3, as DNA: TGTGCCAGCAGCTTATTGCGACGAGAGGACAATGAGCAGTTCTTC. The V call is TRBV7-8, the J call TRBJ2-1; D is uncertain. The CDR3 has 15 residues. Germline V gene data show CDR1 as SGHVS and CDR2 as FQNEAQ. V shed 2 bases and J shed 5 bases, with 13 bases lying between them.

On this clonotype: This could be a read error, since a much larger clone is one nucleotide away. J is TRBJ2-4 and V is TRBV5-6, with D perhaps matching TRBD1 (6 bases). CDR3 size: 13 residues. Trimming cost V 3 bases and J 9 bases, with 13 bases left between them. Germline assignment: CDR1 SGHDT and CDR2 YYEEEE. The CDR3 DNA follows: TGTGCCAGCAGCTCCTGGACAGCGGTCATTCAGTACTTC. Residues: CASSSWTAVIQYF.

This clonotype turned up a few times. V gene TRBV6-5 combines with J gene TRBJ2-2; D remains unclear. Germline lookup yields CDR1 MNHEY and CDR2 SVGAGI. With 0 bases removed from V and 0 bases from J, the gap between germline ends came to 11 bases. CDR3 length: 17 residues. The CDR3, as DNA: TGTGCCAGCAGTTACTCATCTCCAGCCTCGAACACCGGGGAGCTGTTTTTT. Translating it yields CASSYSSPASNTGELFF.

In its sample, this clonotype was seen many times. The rearrangement uses TRBV7-2 and TRBJ2-5; 7 bases map to TRBD2. Unmatched junction bases numbered 6, after V lost 1 base and J lost 4 bases. CDR1 SGHTA and CDR2 FQGNSA come from the germline V gene. CDR3 length: 15 residues. The CDR3 DNA is TGTGCCAGCAGCTTAGAATCCGGCGGGGGAGAGACCCAGTACTTC. It yields the protein CASSLESGGGETQYF.

The sample holds many counts of this clonotype. The V and J genes are TRBV28 and TRBJ1-2; 10 bases agree with TRBD1. The CDR3 has 12 residues. The germline V gene encodes CDR1 MDHEN and CDR2 SYDVKM. After removal of 4 bases from V and 8 bases from J, the junction contained 1 base not matched to a gene. CDR3 DNA sequence: TGTGCCAGCAGTTGGACAGGGGGAGGCTACACCTTC. It codes for CASSWTGGGYTF.

The chain joins TRBV6-2 or TRBV6-3 to TRBJ2-1, with 7 bases identical to TRBD1. The V segment lost 6 bases and the J segment 0 bases; nucleotides outside the gene matches: 11. This CDR3 spans 17 amino acids. Germline CDR1 reads MNHEY; CDR2 reads SVGEGT. The CDR3 DNA is TGTGCCAGCAGGCTACAACAGGGGAGAAGCTCCTACAATGAGCAGTTCTTC. It codes for CASRLQQGRSSYNEQFF.

This clonotype has ten or more counts. The chain joins TRBV27 to TRBJ1-5; D gene unclear. CDR3 length: 13 residues. The V gene's germline CDR1 is MNHEY and CDR2 SMNVEV (reference sequence). V was cut by 4 bases and J by 6 bases, with 10 bases left in between. CDR3 DNA: TGTGCCAGCAGTTCAATGGGCGCTCAGCCCCAGCATTTT. As protein: CASSSMGAQPQHF.

This clonotype was counted at least ten times. This chain uses TRBV5-1 with TRBJ1-2, with 9 positions matching TRBD1. The CDR3 is made up of 12 amino acids. J lost 12 bases, V lost 0 bases, and 3 bases had no gene match. Germline V gene sequence: CDR1 SGHRS, CDR2 YFSETQ. For the CDR3, the DNA is TGCGCCAGCAGCTTGGGGGACAGGGTCAACACCTTC. Its translation is CASSLGDRVNTF.

Ten or more counts support this clonotype. The V gene is TRBV6-1, the J gene TRBJ2-5; D might be TRBD1 or TRBD2, each matching 5 bases. This CDR3 contains 14 residues. V gave up 5 bases and J gave up 6 bases, with 16 bases separating them. In germline, CDR1 is MNHNS, CDR2 SASEGT. The CDR3 DNA is TGTGCCAGCAGTTATCACCGGGACGCCAAGACCCAGTACTTC. Translation gives CASSYHRDAKTQYF.

A note on this clonotype: At one of its ends the junction is not consistent with the germline gene, which may arise from a read error. J is TRBJ2-7 and V is TRBV27; D is uncertain. The CDR3 contains 13 residues. Per germline, CDR1 MNHEY and CDR2 SMNVEV (reference sequence). CDR3: CASSSTPVYERYF. CDR3 coding DNA: TGTGCCAGCAGTTCCACTCCGGTATACGAGCGGTACTTC.

This clonotype has ten or more counts. This sequence joins TRBV7-8 and TRBJ2-3; possible D gene TRBD1, 5 bases. CDR1 is SGHVS and CDR2 is FQNEAQ in the germline V gene. There are 13 residues in the CDR3. V was cut by 5 bases and J by 7 bases, with 13 bases left in between. As DNA, the CDR3 is TGTGCCAGCAGCACTACCAGGGCTAATACGCAGTATTTT. It is translated as CASSTTRANTQYF.

There are a few counts of this clonotype. This rearrangement joins TRBV10-3 to TRBJ2-2; 9 positions match TRBD1. The V gene end was trimmed by 2 bases and the J gene end by 1 base; junction bases not matched to a gene: 5. Germline V gene data show CDR1 as ENHRY and CDR2 as SYGVKD. The CDR3 sequence is 17 residues long. As DNA, the CDR3 is TGTGCCATCAGTGAGAGACGACAGGGGGTGAACACCGGGGAGCTGTTTTTT. Amino acids: CAISERRQGVNTGELFF.